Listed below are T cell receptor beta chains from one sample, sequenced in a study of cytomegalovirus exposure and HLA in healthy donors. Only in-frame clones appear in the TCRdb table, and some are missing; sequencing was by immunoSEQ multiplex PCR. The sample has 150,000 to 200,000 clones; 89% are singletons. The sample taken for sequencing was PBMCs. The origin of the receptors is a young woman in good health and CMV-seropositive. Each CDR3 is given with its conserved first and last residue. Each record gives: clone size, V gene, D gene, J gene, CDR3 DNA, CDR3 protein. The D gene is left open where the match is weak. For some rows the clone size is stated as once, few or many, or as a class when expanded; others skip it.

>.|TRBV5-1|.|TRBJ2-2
TGCGCCAGCAGCTTGGCCACGGTGAACACCGGGGAGCTGTTTTTT
CASSLATVNTGELFF
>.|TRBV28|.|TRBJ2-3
TGTGCCAGCAGCCCGCCGCGGCGGAAGCCCCAGTATTTT
CASSPPRRKPQYF
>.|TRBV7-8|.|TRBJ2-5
TGTGCCAGCAGTTTCACGTTCGGGACCCAGTACTTC
CASSFTFGTQYF
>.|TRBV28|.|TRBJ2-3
TGTGCCAGCACAAAAGACCCAGGGCCAGGGTTGAATACGCAGTATTTT
CASTKDPGPGLNTQYF
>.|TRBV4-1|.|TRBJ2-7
TGCGCCAGCAGCCAAGAAGACGCCCAGGGTTACGAGCAGTACTTC
CASSQEDAQGYEQYF
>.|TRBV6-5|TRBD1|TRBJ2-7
TGTGCCAGCAGGCCGGACACCGGGACAGGGGACGAGCAGTACTTC
CASRPDTGTGDEQYF
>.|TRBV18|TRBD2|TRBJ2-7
TGTGCCAGCTCACCAGCAACTAGCGCCTCCTACGAGCAGTACTTC
CASSPATSASYEQYF
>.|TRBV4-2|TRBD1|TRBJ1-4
TGTGCCAGCAGCCCCGACAGGGGGCATACTAATGAAAAACTGTTTTTT
CASSPDRGHTNEKLFF
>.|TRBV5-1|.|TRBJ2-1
TGCGCCAGCAGCTTGGGGCAGGCCTACAATGAGCAGTTCTTC
CASSLGQAYNEQFF
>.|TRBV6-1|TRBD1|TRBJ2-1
TGTGCCAGCACCCCGTCTCCGGGACAGGTGATAAATGCGGTCTTC
CASTPSPGQVINAVF
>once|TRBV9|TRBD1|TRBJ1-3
TGTGCCAGCAGCGTTGGACAGGGGTTCTCTGGAAACACCATATATTTT
CASSVGQGFSGNTIYF
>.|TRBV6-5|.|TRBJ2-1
TGCGCCGTCCGACAGTCTCTCTCCTACAATGAGCAGTTCTTC
CAVRQSLSYNEQFF
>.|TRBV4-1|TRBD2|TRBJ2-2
TGCGCCAGCAGCCCCTACCTCATCGGGACTATAGTGACCGGGGAGCTGTTTTTT
CASSPYLIGTIVTGELFF
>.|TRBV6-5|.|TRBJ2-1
TGTGCCAGCAGTTACGTAGCGGAGGGCGGTGAGCAGTTCTTC
CASSYVAEGGEQFF
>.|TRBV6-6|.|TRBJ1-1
TGTGCCAGCAGTCCCCAGGGTAAAGCTTTCTTT
CASSPQGKAFF
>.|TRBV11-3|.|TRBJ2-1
TGTGCCAGCAGCCGCGCTAGCTACAATGAGCAGTTCTTC
CASSRASYNEQFF
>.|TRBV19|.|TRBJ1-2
TGTGCCAGTAGACGGGGGGGGAAAGACTATGGCTACACCTTC
CASRRGGKDYGYTF
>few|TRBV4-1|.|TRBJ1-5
TGCGCCAGCAGCCAAGACAGGGGTCATCAGCCCCAGCATTTT
CASSQDRGHQPQHF
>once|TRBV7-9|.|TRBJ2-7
TGTGCCAGCAGCTTTGGTTCTAACTACGACCTAACGTACGAGCAGTACTTC
CASSFGSNYDLTYEQYF
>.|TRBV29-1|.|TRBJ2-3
TGCAGCGTTTACGGGGGCACAGATACGCAGTATTTT
CSVYGGTDTQYF
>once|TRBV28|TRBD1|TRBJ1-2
TGTGCCAGCAGACTAGGGGGCAACTATGGCTACACCTTC
CASRLGGNYGYTF
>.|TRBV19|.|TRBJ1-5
TGTGCCAGTAGTATGGAGCAGAAGAATCAGCCCCAGCATTTT
CASSMEQKNQPQHF
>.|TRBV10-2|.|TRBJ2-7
TGCGCCAGCAGTGAGCCAGGGCGGAAAGAGCAGTACTTC
CASSEPGRKEQYF
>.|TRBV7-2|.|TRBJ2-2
TGTGCCAGCAGCTTAGCATCCGCGAACACCGGGGAGCTGTTTTTT
CASSLASANTGELFF
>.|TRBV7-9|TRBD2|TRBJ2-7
TGTGCCAGCAGCTTAGGTAGCGGGAGCAACGAGCAGTACTTC
CASSLGSGSNEQYF
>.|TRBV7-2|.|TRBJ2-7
TGTGCCAGCAGGGCAAGCGCAACCTACGAGCAGTACTTC
CASRASATYEQYF
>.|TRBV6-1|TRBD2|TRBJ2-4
TGTGCCAGCGGTTTAGCGGGATCGGGGAACATTCAGTACTTC
CASGLAGSGNIQYF
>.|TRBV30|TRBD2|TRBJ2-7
TGTGCCTGGAGCCGCGGGCTAGCGGGAGGGAACTACGAGCAGTACTTC
CAWSRGLAGGNYEQYF
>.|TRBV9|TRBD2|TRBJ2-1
TGTGCCAGCAGCGCCCGGACTAGGGATGAGCAGTTCTTC
CASSARTRDEQFF
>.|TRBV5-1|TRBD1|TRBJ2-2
TGCGCCAGCAGAACAGGGGGCGCCGACACCGGGGAGCTGTTTTTT
CASRTGGADTGELFF
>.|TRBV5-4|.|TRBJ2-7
TGTGCCAGCAGCTTGCAGGGGACGGGCGAGCAGTACTTC
CASSLQGTGEQYF
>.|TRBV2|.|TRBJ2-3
TGTGCCAGCAGTGCAGCGTCTTCCACAGATACGCAGTATTTT
CASSAASSTDTQYF
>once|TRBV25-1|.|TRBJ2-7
TGTGCCAGCGGAGGAAGCCCTTCCTACGAGCAGTACTTC
CASGGSPSYEQYF
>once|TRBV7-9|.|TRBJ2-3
TGTGCCAGCAGCTTAGTAGTTGGAGATACGCAGTATTTT
CASSLVVGDTQYF
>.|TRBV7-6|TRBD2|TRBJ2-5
TGTGCCAGCAGCTTATTGGGGGGGTCAGAGACCCAGTACTTC
CASSLLGGSETQYF
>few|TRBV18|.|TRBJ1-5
TGTGCCAGCTCGCCTAGACAGAAAAATCAGCCCCAGCATTTT
CASSPRQKNQPQHF
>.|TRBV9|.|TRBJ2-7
TGTGCCAGCAGCCCCCGACCCTTCGGGGTTTACGAGCAGTACTTC
CASSPRPFGVYEQYF
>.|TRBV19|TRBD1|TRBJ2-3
TGTGCCAGTAGCCCCGGGACAGGTATTGATACGCAGTATTTT
CASSPGTGIDTQYF
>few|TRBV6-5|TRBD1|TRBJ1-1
TGTGCCAGCAGTTACTCGGAGGGGGCCACTGAAGCTTTCTTT
CASSYSEGATEAFF
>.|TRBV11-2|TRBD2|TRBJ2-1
TGTGCCAGCAGCTTAACCCTAGCGGACGCCTACAATGAGCAGTTCTTC
CASSLTLADAYNEQFF